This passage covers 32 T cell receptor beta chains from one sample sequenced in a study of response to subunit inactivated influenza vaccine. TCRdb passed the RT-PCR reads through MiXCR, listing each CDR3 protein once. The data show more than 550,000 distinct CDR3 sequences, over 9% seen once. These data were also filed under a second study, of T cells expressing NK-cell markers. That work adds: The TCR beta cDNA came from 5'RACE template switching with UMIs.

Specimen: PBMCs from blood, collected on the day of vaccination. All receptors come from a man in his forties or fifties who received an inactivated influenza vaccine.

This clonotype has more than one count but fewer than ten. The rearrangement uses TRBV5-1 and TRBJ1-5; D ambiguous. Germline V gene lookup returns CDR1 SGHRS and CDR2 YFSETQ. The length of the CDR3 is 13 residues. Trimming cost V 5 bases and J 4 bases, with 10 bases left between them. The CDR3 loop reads CASRGSLNQPQHF. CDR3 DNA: TGCGCCAGCAGGGGCAGCCTTAATCAGCCCCAGCATTTT.

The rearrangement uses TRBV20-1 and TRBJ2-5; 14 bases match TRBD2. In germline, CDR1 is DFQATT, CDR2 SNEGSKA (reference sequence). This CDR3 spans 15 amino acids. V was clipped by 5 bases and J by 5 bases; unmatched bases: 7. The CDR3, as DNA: TGCAGTGCTCTGACTAGCGGGGGGGCCCGGGAGACCCAGTACTTC. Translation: CSALTSGGARETQYF.

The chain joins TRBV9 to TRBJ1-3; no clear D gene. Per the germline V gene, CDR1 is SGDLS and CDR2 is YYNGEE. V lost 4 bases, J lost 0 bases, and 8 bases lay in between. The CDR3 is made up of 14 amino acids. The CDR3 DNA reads TGTGCCAGCAGCTACGGGGTCTCTGGAAACACCATATATTTT. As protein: CASSYGVSGNTIYF.

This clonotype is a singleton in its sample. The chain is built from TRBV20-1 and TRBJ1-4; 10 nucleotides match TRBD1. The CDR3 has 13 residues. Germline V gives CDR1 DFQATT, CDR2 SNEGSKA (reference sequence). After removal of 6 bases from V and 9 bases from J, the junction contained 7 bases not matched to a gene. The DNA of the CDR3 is TGCAGTGCCCCGGAGACAGGGGGCCAAAAACTGTTTTTT. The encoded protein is CSAPETGGQKLFF.

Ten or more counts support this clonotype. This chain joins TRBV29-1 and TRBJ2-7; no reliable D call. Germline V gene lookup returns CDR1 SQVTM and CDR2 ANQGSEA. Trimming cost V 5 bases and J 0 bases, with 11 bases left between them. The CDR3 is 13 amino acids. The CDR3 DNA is TGCAGCGTTTCCCGGTCAAGCTCCTACGAGCAGTACTTC. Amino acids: CSVSRSSSYEQYF.

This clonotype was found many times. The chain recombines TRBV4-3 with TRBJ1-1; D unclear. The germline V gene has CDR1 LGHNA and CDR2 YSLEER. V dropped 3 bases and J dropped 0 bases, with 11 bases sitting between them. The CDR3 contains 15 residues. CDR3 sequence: CASSHQVRMNTEAFF. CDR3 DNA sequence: TGCGCCAGCAGCCACCAGGTTCGCATGAACACTGAAGCTTTCTTT.

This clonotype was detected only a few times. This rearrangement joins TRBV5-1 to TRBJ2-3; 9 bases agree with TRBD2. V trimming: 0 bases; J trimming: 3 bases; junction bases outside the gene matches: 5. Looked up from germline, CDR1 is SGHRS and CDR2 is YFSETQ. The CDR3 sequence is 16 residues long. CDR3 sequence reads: CASSLVRGGATDTQYF. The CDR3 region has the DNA TGCGCCAGCAGCTTGGTTCGCGGGGGGGCGACAGATACGCAGTATTTT. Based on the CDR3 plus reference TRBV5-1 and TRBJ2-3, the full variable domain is KAGVTQTPRYLIKTRGQQVTLSCSPISGHRSVSWYQQTPGQGLQFLFEYFSETQRNKGNFPGRFSGRQFSNSRSEMNVSTLELGDSALYLCASSLVRGGATDTQYFGPGTRLTVL.

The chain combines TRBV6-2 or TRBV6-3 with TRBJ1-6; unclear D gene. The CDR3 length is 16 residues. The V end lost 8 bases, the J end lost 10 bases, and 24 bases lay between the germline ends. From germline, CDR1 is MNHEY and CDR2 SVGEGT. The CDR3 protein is CASYNPGLRLGSPLHF. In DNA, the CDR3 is TGTGCCAGCTACAATCCCGGGCTTCGGTTAGGATCACCCCTCCACTTT.

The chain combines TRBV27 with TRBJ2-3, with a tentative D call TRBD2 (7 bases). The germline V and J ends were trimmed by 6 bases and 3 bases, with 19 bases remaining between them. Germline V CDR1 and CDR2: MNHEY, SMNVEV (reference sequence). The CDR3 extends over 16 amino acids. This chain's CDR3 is CASSWRGRLGTDTQYF. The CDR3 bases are TGTGCCAGCAGCTGGCGGGGGCGCCTGGGGACAGATACGCAGTATTTT.

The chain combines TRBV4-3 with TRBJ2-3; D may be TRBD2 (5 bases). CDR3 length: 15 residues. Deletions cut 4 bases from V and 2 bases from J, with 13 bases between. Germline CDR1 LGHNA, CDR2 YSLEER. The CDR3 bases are TGCGCCAGCAGCCGACTAATCGACTTCACAGATACGCAGTATTTT. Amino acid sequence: CASSRLIDFTDTQYF.

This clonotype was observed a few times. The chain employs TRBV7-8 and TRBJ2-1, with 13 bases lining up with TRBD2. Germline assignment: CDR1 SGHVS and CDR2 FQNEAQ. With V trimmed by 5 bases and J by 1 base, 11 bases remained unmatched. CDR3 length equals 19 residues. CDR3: CASSQDYRTSGGSYNEQFF. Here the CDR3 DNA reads TGTGCCAGCAGCCAAGACTACAGGACTAGCGGGGGATCCTACAATGAGCAGTTCTTC.

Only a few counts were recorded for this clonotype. CDR3 DNA: TGTGCCAGCAGCTTAGAGGGGGTGTGGAACACTGAAGCTTTCTTT. As protein: CASSLEGVWNTEAFF. The chain employs TRBV7-9 and TRBJ1-1; maybe TRBD1 (6 bases). Trimming took off 1 base at V and 1 base at J, with 10 bases between the two ends. CDR3 length: 15 residues. The germline V gene has CDR1 SEHNR and CDR2 FQNEAQ (reference sequence).

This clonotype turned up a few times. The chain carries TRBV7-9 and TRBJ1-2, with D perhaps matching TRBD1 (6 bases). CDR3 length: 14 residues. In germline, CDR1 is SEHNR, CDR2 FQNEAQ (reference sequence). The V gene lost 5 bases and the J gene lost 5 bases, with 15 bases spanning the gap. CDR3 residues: CASSGGSGGYGYTF. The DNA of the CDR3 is TGTGCCAGCAGCGGGGGCTCCGGTGGATATGGCTACACCTTC. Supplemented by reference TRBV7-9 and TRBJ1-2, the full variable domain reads DTGVSQNPRHKITKRGQNVTFRCDPISEHNRLYWYRQTLGQGPEFLTYFQNEAQLEKSRLLSDRFSAERPKGSFSTLEIQRTEQGDSAMYLCASSGGSGGYGYTFGSGTRLTVV.

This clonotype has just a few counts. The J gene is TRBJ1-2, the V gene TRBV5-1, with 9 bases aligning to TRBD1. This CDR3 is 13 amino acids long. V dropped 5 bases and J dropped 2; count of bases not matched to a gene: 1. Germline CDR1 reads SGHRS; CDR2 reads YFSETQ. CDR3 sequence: CASRGQGNYGYTF. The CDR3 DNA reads TGCGCCAGCAGAGGACAGGGGAACTATGGCTACACCTTC.

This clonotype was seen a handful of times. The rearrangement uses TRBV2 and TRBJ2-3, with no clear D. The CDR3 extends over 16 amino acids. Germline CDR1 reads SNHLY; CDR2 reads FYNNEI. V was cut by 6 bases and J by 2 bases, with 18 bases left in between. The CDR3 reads CASSRQDTPLTDTQYF. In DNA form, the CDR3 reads TGTGCCAGCAGCCGACAAGACACTCCACTCACAGATACGCAGTATTTT.

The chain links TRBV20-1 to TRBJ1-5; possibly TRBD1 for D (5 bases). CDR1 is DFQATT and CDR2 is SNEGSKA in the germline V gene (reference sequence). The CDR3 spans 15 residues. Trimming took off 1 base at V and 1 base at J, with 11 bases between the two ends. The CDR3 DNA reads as TGCAGTGCTAGAGCAGCAGGGAGAAGCAATCAGCCCCAGCATTTT. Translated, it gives CSARAAGRSNQPQHF.

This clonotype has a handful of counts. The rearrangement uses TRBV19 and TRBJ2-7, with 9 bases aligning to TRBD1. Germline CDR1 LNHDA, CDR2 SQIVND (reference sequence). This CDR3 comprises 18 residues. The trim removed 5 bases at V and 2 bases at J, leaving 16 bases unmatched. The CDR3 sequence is CASSDAGTGSNTAYEQYF. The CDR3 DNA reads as TGTGCCAGTAGTGATGCCGGGACAGGGAGTAACACCGCCTACGAGCAGTACTTC.

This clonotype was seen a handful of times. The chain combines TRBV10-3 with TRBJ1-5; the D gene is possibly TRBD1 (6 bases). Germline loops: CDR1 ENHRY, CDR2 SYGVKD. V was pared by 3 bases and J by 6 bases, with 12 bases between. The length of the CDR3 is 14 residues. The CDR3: CAISDGGAGQPQHF. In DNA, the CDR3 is TGTGCCATCAGTGATGGGGGCGCAGGTCAGCCCCAGCATTTT.

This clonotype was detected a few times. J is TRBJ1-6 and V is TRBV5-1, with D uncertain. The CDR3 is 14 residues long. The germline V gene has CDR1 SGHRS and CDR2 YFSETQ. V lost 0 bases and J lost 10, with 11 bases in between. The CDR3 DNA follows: TGCGCCAGCAGCTTGGACGGTGCCGGGTCACCCCTCCACTTT. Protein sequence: CASSLDGAGSPLHF.

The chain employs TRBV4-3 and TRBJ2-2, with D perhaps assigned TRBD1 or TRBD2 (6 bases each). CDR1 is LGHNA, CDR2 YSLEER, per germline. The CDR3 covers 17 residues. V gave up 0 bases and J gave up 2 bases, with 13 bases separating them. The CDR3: CASSQDLGGGNTGELFF. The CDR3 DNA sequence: TGCGCCAGCAGCCAAGATCTAGGGGGAGGAAACACCGGGGAGCTGTTTTTT.

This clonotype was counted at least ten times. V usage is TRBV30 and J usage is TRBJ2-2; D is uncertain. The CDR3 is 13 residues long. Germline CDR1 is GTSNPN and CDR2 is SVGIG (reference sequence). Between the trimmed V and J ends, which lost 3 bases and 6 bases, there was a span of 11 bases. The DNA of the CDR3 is TGTGCCTGGAGCGTAGGTGGGCCCGGGGAGCTGTTTTTT. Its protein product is CAWSVGGPGELFF.

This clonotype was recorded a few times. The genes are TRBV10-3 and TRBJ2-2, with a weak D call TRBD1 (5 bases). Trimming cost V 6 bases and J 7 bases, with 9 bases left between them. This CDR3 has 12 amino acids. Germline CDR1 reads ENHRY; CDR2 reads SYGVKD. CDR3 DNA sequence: TGTGCCATCAGCCAGGGTGTCGGGGAGCTGTTTTTT. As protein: CAISQGVGELFF.

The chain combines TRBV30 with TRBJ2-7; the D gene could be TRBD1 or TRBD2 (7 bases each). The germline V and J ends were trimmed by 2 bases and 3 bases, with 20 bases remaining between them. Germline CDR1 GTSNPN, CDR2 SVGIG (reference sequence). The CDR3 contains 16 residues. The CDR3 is CAWSKGGAGGYYEQYF. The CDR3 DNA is TGTGCCTGGAGTAAAGGGGGGGCAGGGGGTTACTACGAGCAGTACTTC.

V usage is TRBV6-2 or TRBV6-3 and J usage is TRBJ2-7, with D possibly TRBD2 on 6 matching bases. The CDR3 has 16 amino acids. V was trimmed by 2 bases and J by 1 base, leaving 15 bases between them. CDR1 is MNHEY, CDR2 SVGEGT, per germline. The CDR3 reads CASSYGGAGRSYEQYF. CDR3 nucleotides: TGTGCCAGCAGTTACGGAGGGGCCGGGCGGTCCTACGAGCAGTACTTC.

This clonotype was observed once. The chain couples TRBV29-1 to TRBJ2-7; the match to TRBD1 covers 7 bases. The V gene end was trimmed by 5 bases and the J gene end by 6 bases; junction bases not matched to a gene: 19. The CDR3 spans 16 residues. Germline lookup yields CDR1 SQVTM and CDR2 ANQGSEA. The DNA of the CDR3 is TGCAGCGTTCCTCGACAGGGCATCACCCGGCGGTGCGAGCAGTACTTC. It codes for CSVPRQGITRRCEQYF.

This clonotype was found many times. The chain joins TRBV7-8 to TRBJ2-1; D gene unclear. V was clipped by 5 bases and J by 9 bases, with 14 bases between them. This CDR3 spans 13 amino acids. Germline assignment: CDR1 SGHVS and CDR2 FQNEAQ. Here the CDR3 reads CASSTVLGGEQFF. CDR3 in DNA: TGTGCCAGCAGCACCGTTTTAGGCGGTGAGCAGTTCTTC.

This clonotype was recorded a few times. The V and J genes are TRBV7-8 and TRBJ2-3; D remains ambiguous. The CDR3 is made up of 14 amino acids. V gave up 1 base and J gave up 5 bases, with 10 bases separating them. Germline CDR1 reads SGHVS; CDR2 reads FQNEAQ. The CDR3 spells CASSLVRPEDTQYF. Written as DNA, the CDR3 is TGTGCCAGCAGCTTAGTCCGGCCGGAAGATACGCAGTATTTT. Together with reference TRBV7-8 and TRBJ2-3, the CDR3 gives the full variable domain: GAGVSQSPRYKVAKRGQDVALRCDPISGHVSLFWYQQALGQGPEFLTYFQNEAQLDKSGLPSDRFFAERPEGSVSTLKIQRTQQEDSAVYLCASSLVRPEDTQYFGPGTRLTVL.

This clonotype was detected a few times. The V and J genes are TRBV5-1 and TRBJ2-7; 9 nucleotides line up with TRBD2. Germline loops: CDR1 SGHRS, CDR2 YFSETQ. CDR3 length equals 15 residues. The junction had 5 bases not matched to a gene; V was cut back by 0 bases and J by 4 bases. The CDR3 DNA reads TGCGCCAGCAGCTTGGCCCCAGCGGGGGGTTACGAGCAGTACTTC. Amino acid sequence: CASSLAPAGGYEQYF.

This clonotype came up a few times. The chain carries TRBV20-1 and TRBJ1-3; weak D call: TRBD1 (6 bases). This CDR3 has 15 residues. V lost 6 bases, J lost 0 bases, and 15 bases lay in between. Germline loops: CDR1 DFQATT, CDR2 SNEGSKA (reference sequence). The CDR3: CSALRTDNSGNTIYF. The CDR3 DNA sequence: TGCAGTGCCCTCAGGACAGACAACTCTGGAAACACCATATATTTT.

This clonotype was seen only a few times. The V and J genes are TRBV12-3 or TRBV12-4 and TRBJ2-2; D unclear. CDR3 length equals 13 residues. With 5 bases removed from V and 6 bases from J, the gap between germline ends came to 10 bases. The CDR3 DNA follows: TGTGCCAGCAGTACCTGGGGTCCCGGGGAGCTGTTTTTT. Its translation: CASSTWGPGELFF.

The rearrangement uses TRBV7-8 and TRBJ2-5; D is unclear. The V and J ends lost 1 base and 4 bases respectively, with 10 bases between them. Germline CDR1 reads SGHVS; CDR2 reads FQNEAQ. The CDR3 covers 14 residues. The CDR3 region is CASSLETWAETQYF. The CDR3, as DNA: TGTGCCAGCAGCTTAGAAACGTGGGCAGAGACCCAGTACTTC.

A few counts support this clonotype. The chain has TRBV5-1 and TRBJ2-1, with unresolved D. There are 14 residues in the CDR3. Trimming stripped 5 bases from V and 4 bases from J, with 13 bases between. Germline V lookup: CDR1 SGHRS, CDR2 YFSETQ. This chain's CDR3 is CASSTEVTYNEQFF. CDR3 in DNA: TGCGCCAGCAGTACGGAAGTAACTTACAATGAGCAGTTCTTC.